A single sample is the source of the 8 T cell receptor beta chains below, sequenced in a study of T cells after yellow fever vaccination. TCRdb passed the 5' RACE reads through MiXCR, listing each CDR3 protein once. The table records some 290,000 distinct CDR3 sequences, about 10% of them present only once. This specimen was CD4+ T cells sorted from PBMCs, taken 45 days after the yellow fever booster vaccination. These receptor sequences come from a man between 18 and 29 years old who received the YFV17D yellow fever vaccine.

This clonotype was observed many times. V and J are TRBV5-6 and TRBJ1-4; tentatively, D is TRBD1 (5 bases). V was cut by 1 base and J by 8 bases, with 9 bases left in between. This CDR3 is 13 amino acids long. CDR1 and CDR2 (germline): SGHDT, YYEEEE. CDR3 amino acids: CASSLRGTEKLFF. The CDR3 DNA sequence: TGTGCCAGCAGCTTGAGGGGAACAGAAAAACTGTTTTTT.

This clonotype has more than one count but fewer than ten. CDR3 in DNA: TGCGCCAGCAGCACCCAGACAGGGACCCACACTGAAGCTTTCTTT. Its translation is CASSTQTGTHTEAFF. V gene TRBV5-1 combines with J gene TRBJ1-1; 7 bases align to TRBD1. This CDR3 region has 15 residues. Trimming cost V 4 bases and J 3 bases; bases outside gene matches: 9. Germline V lookup: CDR1 SGHRS, CDR2 YFSETQ.

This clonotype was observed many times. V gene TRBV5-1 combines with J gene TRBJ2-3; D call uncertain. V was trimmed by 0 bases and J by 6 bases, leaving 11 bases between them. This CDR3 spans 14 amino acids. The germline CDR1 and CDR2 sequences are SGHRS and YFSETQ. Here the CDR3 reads CASSLEVTVDTQYF. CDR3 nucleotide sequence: TGCGCCAGCAGCTTGGAGGTAACCGTTGATACGCAGTATTTT.

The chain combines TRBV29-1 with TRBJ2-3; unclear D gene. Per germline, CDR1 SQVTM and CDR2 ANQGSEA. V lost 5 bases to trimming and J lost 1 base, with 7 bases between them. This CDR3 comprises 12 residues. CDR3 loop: CSVSTRTDTQYF. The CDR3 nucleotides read TGCAGCGTTTCCACGCGCACAGATACGCAGTATTTT.

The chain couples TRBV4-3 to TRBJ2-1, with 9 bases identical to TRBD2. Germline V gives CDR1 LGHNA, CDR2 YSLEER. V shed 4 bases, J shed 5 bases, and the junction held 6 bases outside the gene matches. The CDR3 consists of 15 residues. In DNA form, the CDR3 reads TGCGCCAGCAGCCTCCTAGCGGGGCCGAACAATGAGCAGTTCTTC. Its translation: CASSLLAGPNNEQFF.

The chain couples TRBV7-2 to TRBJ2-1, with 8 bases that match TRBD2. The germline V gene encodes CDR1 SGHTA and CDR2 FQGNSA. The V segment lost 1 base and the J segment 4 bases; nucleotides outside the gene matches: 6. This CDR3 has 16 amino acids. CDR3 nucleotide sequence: TGTGCCAGCAGCTTAGAGATTAGCGGGGTTTACAATGAGCAGTTCTTC. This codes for CASSLEISGVYNEQFF.

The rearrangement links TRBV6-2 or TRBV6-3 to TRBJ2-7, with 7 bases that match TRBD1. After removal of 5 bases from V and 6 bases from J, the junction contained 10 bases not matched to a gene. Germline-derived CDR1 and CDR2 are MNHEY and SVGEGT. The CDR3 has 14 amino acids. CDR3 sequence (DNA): TGTGCCAGCAGTCTTAAGGGGGCGCGAGCCGAGCAGTACTTC. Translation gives CASSLKGARAEQYF.

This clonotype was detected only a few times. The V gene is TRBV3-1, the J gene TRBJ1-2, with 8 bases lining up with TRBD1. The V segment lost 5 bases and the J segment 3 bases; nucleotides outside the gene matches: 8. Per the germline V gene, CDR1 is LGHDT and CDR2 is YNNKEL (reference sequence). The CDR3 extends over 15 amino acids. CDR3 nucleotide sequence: TGTGCCAGCAGCGAGAGGGACAGGAGGGACTATGGCTACACCTTC. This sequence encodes CASSERDRRDYGYTF.